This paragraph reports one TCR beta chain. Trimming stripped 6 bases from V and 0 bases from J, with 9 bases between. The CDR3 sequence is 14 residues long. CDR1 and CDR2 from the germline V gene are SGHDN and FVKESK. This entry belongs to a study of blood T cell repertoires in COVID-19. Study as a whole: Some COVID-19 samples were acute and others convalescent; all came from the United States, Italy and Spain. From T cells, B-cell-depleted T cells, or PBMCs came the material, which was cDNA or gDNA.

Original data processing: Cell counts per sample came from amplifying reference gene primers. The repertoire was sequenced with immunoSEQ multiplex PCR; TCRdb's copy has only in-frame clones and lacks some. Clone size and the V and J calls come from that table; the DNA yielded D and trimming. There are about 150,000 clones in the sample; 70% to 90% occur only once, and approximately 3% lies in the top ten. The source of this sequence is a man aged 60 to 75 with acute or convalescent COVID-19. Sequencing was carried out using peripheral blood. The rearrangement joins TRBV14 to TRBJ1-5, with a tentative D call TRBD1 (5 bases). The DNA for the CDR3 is TGTGCCAGCAGGGGGCTTTATAGCAATCAGCCCCAGCATTTT. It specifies CASRGLYSNQPQHF.